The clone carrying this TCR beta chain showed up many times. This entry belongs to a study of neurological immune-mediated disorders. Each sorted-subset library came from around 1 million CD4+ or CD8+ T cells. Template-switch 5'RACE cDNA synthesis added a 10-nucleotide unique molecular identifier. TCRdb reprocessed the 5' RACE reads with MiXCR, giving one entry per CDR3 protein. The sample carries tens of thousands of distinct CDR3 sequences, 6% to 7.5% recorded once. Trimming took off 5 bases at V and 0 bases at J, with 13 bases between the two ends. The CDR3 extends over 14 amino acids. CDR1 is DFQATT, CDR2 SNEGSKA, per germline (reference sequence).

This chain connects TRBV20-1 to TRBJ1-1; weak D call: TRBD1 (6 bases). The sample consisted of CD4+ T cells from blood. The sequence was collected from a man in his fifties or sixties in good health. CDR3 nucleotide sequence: TGCAGTGCTGGCTACAGGGCCATGAACACTGAAGCTTTCTTT. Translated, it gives CSAGYRAMNTEAFF.